The sequence of this T cell receptor (beta chain) was determined in a study of blood T cell repertoires in COVID-19. Across the whole study: Both acute and convalescent COVID-19 samples were obtained from the United States, Italy and Spain. PBMCs, B-cell-depleted T cells, or T cells were the source of the cDNA or gDNA that made up the material.

Per the study methods: Counts of nucleated cells, estimated from reference gene primer amplification, were obtained. Clones were read by immunoSEQ multiplex PCR, and TCRdb kept only the in-frame ones, dropping some. That table supplies the V and J calls and clone size; D and trimming were determined from the DNA. The repertoire holds 15,000 or so clones, with about 91% as singletons. This CDR3 has 14 residues. CDR1 MNHEY and CDR2 SVGAGI come from the germline V gene. Trimming took off 4 bases at V and 6 bases at J, with 12 bases between the two ends. The clonotype was recovered from a human donor in a cohort sampled during active COVID-19. The chain has TRBV6-5 and TRBJ2-2, with a weak D call TRBD2 (6 bases). Specimen: peripheral blood. CDR3 nucleotide sequence: TGTGCCAGCAGTTCCCCAGGAGGGCCCGGGGAGCTGTTTTTT. Encoded protein: CASSSPGGPGELFF.